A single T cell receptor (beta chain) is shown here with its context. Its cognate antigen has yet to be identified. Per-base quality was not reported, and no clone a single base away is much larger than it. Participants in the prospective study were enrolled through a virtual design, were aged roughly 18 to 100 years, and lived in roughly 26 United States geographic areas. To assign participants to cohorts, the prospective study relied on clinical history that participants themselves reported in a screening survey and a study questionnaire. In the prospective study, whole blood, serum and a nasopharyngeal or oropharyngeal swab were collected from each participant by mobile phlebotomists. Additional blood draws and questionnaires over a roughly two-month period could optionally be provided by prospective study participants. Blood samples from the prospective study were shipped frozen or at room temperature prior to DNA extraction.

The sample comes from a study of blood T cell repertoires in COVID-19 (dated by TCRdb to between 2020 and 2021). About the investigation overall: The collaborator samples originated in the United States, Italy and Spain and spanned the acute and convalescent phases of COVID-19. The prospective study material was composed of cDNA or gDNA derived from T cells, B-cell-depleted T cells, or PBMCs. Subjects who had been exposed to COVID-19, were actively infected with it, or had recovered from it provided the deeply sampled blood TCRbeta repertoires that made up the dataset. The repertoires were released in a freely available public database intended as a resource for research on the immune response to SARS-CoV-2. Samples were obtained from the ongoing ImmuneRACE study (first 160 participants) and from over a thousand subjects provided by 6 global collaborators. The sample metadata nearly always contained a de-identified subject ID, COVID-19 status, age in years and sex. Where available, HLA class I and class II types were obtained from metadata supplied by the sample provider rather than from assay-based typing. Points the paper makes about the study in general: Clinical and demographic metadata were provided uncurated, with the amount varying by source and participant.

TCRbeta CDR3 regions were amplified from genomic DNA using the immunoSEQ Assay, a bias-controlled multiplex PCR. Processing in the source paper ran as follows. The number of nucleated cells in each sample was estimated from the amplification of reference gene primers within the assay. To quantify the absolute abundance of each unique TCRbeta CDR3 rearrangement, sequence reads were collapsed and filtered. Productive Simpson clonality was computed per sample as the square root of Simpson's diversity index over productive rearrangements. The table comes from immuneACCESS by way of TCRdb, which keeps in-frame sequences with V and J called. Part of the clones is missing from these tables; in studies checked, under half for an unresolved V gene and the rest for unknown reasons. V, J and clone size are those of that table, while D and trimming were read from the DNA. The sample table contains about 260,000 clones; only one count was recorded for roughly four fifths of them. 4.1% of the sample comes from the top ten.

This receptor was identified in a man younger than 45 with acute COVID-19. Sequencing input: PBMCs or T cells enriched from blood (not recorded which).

DNA sequence: TGTGCCAGTGGAAGGGTGGAGGTTAGAGAAAAACTGTTTTTT. Protein translation: CASGRVEVREKLFF. The receptor chain draws on TRBV28 and TRBJ1-4, with the D gene not confidently named. A distance of 19 bases separates the germline ends of V and J, which lose 9 bases and 8 bases respectively. Counted from cysteine to phenylalanine, this CDR3 has 14 amino acids. Only CDR3 DNA remains: 42 bases, in frame from the first base. Looking up the germline V gene yields CDR1 MDHEN and CDR2 SYDVKM.